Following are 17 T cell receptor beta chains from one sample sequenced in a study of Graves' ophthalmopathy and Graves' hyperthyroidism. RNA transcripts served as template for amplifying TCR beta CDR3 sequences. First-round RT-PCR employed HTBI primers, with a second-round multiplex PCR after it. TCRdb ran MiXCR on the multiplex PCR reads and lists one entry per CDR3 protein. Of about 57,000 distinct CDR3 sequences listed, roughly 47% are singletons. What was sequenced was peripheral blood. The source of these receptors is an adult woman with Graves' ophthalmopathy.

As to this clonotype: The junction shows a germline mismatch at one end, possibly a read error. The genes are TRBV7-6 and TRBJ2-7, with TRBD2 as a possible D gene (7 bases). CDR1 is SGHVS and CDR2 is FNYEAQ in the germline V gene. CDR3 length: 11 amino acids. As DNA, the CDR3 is TGTCCCAGCGGGACAAGCTACGAGCAGTACTTC. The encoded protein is CPSGTSYEQYF.

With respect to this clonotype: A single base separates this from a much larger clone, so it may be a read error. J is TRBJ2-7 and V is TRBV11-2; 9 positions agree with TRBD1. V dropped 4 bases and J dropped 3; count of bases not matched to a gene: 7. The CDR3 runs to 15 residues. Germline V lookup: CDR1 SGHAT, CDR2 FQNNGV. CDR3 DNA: TGTGCCAGCAGCTCCGGGACAGGGCATGTCTACGAGCAGTACTTC. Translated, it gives CASSSGTGHVYEQYF.

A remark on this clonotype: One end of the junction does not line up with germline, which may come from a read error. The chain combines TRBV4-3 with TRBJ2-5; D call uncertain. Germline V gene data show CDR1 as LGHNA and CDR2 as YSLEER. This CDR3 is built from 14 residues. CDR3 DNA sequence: TGCGCCAGCGGCCAAGGCGTATGGAGTGAGACCCCGTACTTC. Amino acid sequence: CASGQGVWSETPYF.

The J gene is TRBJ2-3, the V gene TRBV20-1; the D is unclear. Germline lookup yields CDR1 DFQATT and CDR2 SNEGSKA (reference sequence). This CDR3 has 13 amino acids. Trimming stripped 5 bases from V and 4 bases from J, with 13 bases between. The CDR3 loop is CSAPSDGSDTQYF. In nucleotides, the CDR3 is TGCAGTGCTCCATCTGACGGGTCAGATACGCAGTATTTT.

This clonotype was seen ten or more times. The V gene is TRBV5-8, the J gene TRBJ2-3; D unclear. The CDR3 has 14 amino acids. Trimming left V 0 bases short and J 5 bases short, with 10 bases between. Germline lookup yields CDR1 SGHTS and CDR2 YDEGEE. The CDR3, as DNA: TGTGCCAGCAGCTTGGTTAGTCGGGTAGATACGCAGTATTTT. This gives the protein CASSLVSRVDTQYF.

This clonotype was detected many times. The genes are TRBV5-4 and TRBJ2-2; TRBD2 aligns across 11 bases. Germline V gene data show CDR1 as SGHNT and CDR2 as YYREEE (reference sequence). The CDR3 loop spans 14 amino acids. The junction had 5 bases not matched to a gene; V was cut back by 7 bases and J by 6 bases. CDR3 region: CASLAGGPSGELFF. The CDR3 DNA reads TGTGCCAGCTTAGCGGGAGGGCCATCCGGGGAGCTGTTTTTT.

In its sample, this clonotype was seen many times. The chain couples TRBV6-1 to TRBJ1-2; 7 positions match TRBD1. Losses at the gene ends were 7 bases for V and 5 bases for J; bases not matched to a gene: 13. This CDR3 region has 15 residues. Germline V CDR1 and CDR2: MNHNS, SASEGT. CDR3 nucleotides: TGTGCCAGCAATAGGCAGGGGGATTCGACATATGGCTACACCTTC. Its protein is CASNRQGDSTYGYTF.

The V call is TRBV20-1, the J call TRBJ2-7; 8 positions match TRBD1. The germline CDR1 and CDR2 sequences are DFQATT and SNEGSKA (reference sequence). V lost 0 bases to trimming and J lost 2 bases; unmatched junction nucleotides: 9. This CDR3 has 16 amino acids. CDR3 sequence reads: CSARDPRGTGTYEQYF. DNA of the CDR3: TGCAGTGCTAGAGATCCTCGGGGGACAGGTACCTACGAGCAGTACTTC.

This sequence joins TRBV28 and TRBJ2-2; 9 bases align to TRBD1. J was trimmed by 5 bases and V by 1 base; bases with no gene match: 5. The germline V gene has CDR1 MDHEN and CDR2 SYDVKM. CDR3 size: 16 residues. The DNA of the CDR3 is TGTGCCAGCAGTTTATTGGGACAGGGTTGGACCGGGGAGCTGTTTTTT. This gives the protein CASSLLGQGWTGELFF.

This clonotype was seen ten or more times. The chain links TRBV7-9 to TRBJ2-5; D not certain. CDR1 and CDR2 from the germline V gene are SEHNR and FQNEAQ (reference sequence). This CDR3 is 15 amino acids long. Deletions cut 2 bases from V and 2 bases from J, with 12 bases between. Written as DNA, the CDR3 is TGTGCCAGCAGCTTACGAGGAACGGAACAAGAGACCCAGTACTTC. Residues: CASSLRGTEQETQYF.

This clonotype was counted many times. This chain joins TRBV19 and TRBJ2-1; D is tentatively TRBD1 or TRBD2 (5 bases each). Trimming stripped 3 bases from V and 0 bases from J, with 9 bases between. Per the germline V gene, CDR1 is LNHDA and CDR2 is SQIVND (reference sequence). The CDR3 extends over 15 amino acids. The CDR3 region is CASSIPGGSYNEQFF. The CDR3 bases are TGTGCCAGTAGTATCCCTGGGGGCTCCTACAATGAGCAGTTCTTC.

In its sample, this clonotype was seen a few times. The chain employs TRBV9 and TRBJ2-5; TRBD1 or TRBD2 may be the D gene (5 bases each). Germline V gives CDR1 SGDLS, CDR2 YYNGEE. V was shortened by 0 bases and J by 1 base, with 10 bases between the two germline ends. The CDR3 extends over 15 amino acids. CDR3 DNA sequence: TGTGCCAGCAGCGTAGAGTGGGGGATCCAAGAGACCCAGTACTTC. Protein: CASSVEWGIQETQYF.

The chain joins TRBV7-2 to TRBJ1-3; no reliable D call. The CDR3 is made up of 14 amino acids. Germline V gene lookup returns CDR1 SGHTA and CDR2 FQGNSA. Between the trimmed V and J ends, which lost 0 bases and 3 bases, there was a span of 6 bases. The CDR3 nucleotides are TGTGCCAGCAGCTTAGCAGGGCTTGGAAACACCATATATTTT. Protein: CASSLAGLGNTIYF.

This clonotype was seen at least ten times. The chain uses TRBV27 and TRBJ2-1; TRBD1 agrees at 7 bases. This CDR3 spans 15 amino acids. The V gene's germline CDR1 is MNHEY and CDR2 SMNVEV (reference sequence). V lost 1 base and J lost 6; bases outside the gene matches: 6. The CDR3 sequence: CASSLLGAGGNEQFF. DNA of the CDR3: TGTGCCAGCAGTTTATTGGGGGCAGGGGGCAATGAGCAGTTCTTC.

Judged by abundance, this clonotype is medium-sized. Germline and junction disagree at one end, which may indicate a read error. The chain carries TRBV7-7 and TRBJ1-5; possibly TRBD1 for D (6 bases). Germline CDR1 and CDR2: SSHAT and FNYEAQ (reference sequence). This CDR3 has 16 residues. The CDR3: CASSFWHGGVGQPQHF. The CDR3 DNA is TGTGCTAGCAGCTTTTGGCATGGGGGCGTCGGTCAGCCCCAGCATTTT. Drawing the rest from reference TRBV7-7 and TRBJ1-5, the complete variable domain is GAGVSQSPRYKVTKRGQDVTLRCDPISSHATLYWYQQALGQGPEFLTYFNYEAQPDKSGLPSDRFSAERPEGSISTLTIQRTEQRDSAMYRCASSFWHGGVGQPQHFGDGTRLSIL.

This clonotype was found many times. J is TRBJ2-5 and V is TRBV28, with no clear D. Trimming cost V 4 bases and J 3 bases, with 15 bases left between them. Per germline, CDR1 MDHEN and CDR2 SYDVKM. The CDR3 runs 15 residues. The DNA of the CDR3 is TGTGCCAGCAGTTCTGGCGGCGCGGAAAAAGAGACCCAGTACTTC. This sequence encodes CASSSGGAEKETQYF.

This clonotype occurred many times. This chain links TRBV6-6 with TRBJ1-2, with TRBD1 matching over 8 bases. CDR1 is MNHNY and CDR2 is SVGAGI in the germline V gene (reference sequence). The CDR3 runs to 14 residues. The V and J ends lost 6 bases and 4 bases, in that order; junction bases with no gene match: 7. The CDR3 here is CASSRSDRAYGYTF. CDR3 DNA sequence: TGTGCCAGCAGCCGATCGGACAGGGCCTATGGCTACACCTTC.